One and the same sample provided the 2 T cell receptor beta chains below, sequenced in a study of shared clonotypes between healthy human individuals. Libraries were prepared by immunoSEQ multiplex PCR; TCRdb keeps only in-frame clonotypes and omits some of them. In the table there are about 490,000 clones, about 85% of which are singletons. Sequencing was carried out using PBMCs. The source of these receptors is a woman in her 40s in good health. Some clones in this sample may be carry-over from other donors' samples.

The CDR3 DNA follows: TGTGCCAGCAGTCACAGCCAGGGTGTAGCTTTCTTT. This codes for CASSHSQGVAFF. This sequence joins TRBV28 and TRBJ1-1; the D gene is possibly TRBD1 (5 bases). The V end lost 5 bases, the J end lost 10 bases, and 14 bases lay between the germline ends. Germline V lookup: CDR1 MDHEN, CDR2 SYDVKM. The CDR3 contains 12 residues.

The chain employs TRBV13 and TRBJ1-2; D ambiguous. With 0 bases removed from V and 7 bases from J, the gap between germline ends came to 6 bases. Germline CDR1 reads PRHDT; CDR2 reads FYEKMQ (reference sequence). The CDR3 length is 12 residues. CDR3 sequence: CASSLGVFGYTF. Here the CDR3 DNA reads TGTGCCAGCAGCTTAGGGGTGTTTGGCTACACCTTC.